The rows below give T cell receptor beta chains drawn from one sample of a study of shared clonotypes between healthy human individuals. The protocol was immunoSEQ multiplex PCR, while the TCRdb copy is restricted to in-frame clones and leaves out a portion. The sample holds fewer than 3 million clones, 85% to 95% seen once. What was sequenced was naive CD4+ T cells from PBMCs. The origin of the receptors is a man younger than 35 in good health. Some clones in this sample may be carry-over from other donors' samples. Each CDR3 is given with its conserved first and last residue. D genes are given only for firm matches. Only some rows state a clone size, as once, few, many or a class for expanded clones.

v_gene: TRBV28
j_gene: TRBJ2-1
abundance: NA
d_gene: NA
CDR3nt: TGTGCCAGCAGTACGACTAGTACCTATGAGCAGTTCTTC
CDR3aa: CASSTTSTYEQFF

v_gene: TRBV9
j_gene: TRBJ2-3
abundance: NA
d_gene: TRBD2
CDR3nt: TGTGCCAGCAGCATACGACTAGCTGCAGATACGCAGTATTTT
CDR3aa: CASSIRLAADTQYF

v_gene: TRBV7-8
j_gene: TRBJ1-1
abundance: NA
d_gene: TRBD1
CDR3nt: TGTGCCAGCAGCTCCCGGGACAGGGTAGAGGCTTTCTTT
CDR3aa: CASSSRDRVEAFF

v_gene: TRBV12-5
j_gene: TRBJ2-2
abundance: few
d_gene: TRBD1
CDR3nt: TGTGCTAGTGGTTTAGCGGGACAGGGTGAATCCGGGGAGCTGTTTTTT
CDR3aa: CASGLAGQGESGELFF

v_gene: TRBV7-6
j_gene: TRBJ1-2
abundance: NA
d_gene: NA
CDR3nt: TGTGCCAGCAGCTTGCTGGAGGCGGGGGGCTACACCTTC
CDR3aa: CASSLLEAGGYTF

v_gene: TRBV7-2
j_gene: TRBJ1-2
abundance: once
d_gene: TRBD1
CDR3nt: TGTGCCAGCAGCTTGGACCCGACAGGGAATGGCTACACCTTC
CDR3aa: CASSLDPTGNGYTF

v_gene: TRBV5-1
j_gene: TRBJ2-7
abundance: NA
d_gene: NA
CDR3nt: TGCGCCAGCAGCTTGGCCGTAACGGAGCCCTACGAGCAGTACTTC
CDR3aa: CASSLAVTEPYEQYF

v_gene: TRBV2
j_gene: TRBJ2-1
abundance: NA
d_gene: TRBD2
CDR3nt: TGTGCCAGCACCGGACTAGCGGGATACAATGAGCAGTTCTTC
CDR3aa: CASTGLAGYNEQFF

v_gene: TRBV6-5
j_gene: TRBJ2-1
abundance: NA
d_gene: NA
CDR3nt: TGTGCCAGCAGTTATTCGAATGAGCAGTTCTTC
CDR3aa: CASSYSNEQFF

v_gene: TRBV11-1
j_gene: TRBJ2-2
abundance: NA
d_gene: TRBD1
CDR3nt: TGTGCCAGCAGATTCGGGACAGGGGGCGCTAGCACCGGGGAGCTGTTTTTT
CDR3aa: CASRFGTGGASTGELFF

v_gene: TRBV27
j_gene: TRBJ1-3
abundance: NA
d_gene: TRBD1
CDR3nt: TGTGCCAGCAGTTTTACAGGGGATGCTGGAAACACCATATATTTT
CDR3aa: CASSFTGDAGNTIYF

v_gene: TRBV6-1
j_gene: TRBJ2-1
abundance: NA
d_gene: NA
CDR3nt: TGTGCCAGCAGTGAAGCTCCCAATGAGCAGTTCTTC
CDR3aa: CASSEAPNEQFF

v_gene: TRBV7-3
j_gene: TRBJ2-1
abundance: NA
d_gene: NA
CDR3nt: TGTGCCAGCAGCGCATCCGGGACTGGGAGGAATGAGCAGTTCTTC
CDR3aa: CASSASGTGRNEQFF

v_gene: TRBV11-3
j_gene: TRBJ2-3
abundance: NA
d_gene: TRBD2
CDR3nt: TGTGCCAGCAGCCCAGGACTAGCGGGAGGATACCGAGTTTCAGATACGCAGTATTTT
CDR3aa: CASSPGLAGGYRVSDTQYF

v_gene: TRBV5-8
j_gene: TRBJ2-2
abundance: NA
d_gene: NA
CDR3nt: TGTGCCAGCAGTTTTTTACTTAACACCGGGGAGCTGTTTTTT
CDR3aa: CASSFLLNTGELFF

v_gene: TRBV9
j_gene: TRBJ1-2
abundance: NA
d_gene: NA
CDR3nt: TGTGCCAGCAGCGCACTTGCGGGGAAGGGGCCATATGGCTACACCTTC
CDR3aa: CASSALAGKGPYGYTF

v_gene: TRBV7-7
j_gene: TRBJ2-2
abundance: NA
d_gene: NA
CDR3nt: TGTGCCAGCAGCTTAAATCGAGGTCCGCCGACTGGCACCGGGGAGCTGTTTTTT
CDR3aa: CASSLNRGPPTGTGELFF

v_gene: TRBV9
j_gene: TRBJ1-2
abundance: NA
d_gene: TRBD1
CDR3nt: TGTGCCAGCAGCGCCCGGGACAGCAGCTATGGCTACACCTTC
CDR3aa: CASSARDSSYGYTF

v_gene: TRBV11-3
j_gene: TRBJ2-4
abundance: NA
d_gene: NA
CDR3nt: TGTGCCAGCAGCTTGGGCATTTCAGGCATTCAGTACTTC
CDR3aa: CASSLGISGIQYF

v_gene: TRBV5-4
j_gene: TRBJ2-5
abundance: NA
d_gene: NA
CDR3nt: TGTGCCAGCAGTTACAGGACCCAAGAGACCCAGTACTTC
CDR3aa: CASSYRTQETQYF

v_gene: TRBV5-4
j_gene: TRBJ2-3
abundance: NA
d_gene: NA
CDR3nt: TGTGCCAGCAGCTTGATCTCTAGGGCAGATACGCAGTATTTT
CDR3aa: CASSLISRADTQYF

v_gene: TRBV27
j_gene: TRBJ2-1
abundance: once
d_gene: NA
CDR3nt: TGTGCCAGTAGTCGTCAGGGCAGGTCCTACAATGAGCAGTTCTTC
CDR3aa: CASSRQGRSYNEQFF

v_gene: TRBV6-5
j_gene: TRBJ2-7
abundance: once
d_gene: TRBD1
CDR3nt: TGTGCCAGCAGAAAGACAGGGTCCTCCGAGCAGTACTTC
CDR3aa: CASRKTGSSEQYF

v_gene: TRBV15
j_gene: TRBJ2-1
abundance: NA
d_gene: NA
CDR3nt: TGTGCCACCAGCAGAGATGGGCAGACCTACAATGAGCAGTTCTTC
CDR3aa: CATSRDGQTYNEQFF

v_gene: TRBV28
j_gene: TRBJ2-1
abundance: NA
d_gene: NA
CDR3nt: TGTGCCAGCAGTTTGGTCCTAAATGAGCAGTTCTTC
CDR3aa: CASSLVLNEQFF

v_gene: TRBV7-3
j_gene: TRBJ2-2
abundance: NA
d_gene: TRBD1
CDR3nt: TGTGCCAGCAGCTTGTTACCGGGACAGGGCATCACCGGGGAGCTGTTTTTT
CDR3aa: CASSLLPGQGITGELFF

v_gene: TRBV7-3
j_gene: TRBJ2-3
abundance: NA
d_gene: NA
CDR3nt: TGTGCCAGCAGCTTAATTGGGGGCCCAACAGATACGCAGTATTTT
CDR3aa: CASSLIGGPTDTQYF

v_gene: TRBV7-3
j_gene: TRBJ2-5
abundance: NA
d_gene: NA
CDR3nt: TGTGCCAGCAGCTTCGGGTCGCTGGTAGAGACCCAGTACTTC
CDR3aa: CASSFGSLVETQYF

v_gene: TRBV5-4
j_gene: TRBJ2-1
abundance: NA
d_gene: TRBD2
CDR3nt: TGTGCCAGCAGCCCGGGACTAGCGGGCCCCCGCTACAATGAGCAGTTCTTC
CDR3aa: CASSPGLAGPRYNEQFF

v_gene: TRBV30
j_gene: TRBJ2-7
abundance: NA
d_gene: NA
CDR3nt: TGTGCCTGGAGGGCCCGGACTTTCCACTACGAGCAGTACTTC
CDR3aa: CAWRARTFHYEQYF

v_gene: TRBV29-1
j_gene: TRBJ2-7
abundance: NA
d_gene: NA
CDR3nt: TGCAGCGTTGGAAGTGGGACTCAAATAACCTCCGAGCAGTACTTC
CDR3aa: CSVGSGTQITSEQYF

v_gene: TRBV4-1
j_gene: TRBJ1-1
abundance: once
d_gene: NA
CDR3nt: TGCGCCAGCAGCCCCCTGGGGCCCTCGGGGGTCACTGAAGCTTTCTTT
CDR3aa: CASSPLGPSGVTEAFF

v_gene: TRBV5-4
j_gene: TRBJ1-2
abundance: NA
d_gene: NA
CDR3nt: TGCGCCAGCAGCCCCGCCCGACAGGCGTTGAACTATGGCTACACCTTC
CDR3aa: CASSPARQALNYGYTF

v_gene: TRBV29-1
j_gene: TRBJ2-5
abundance: NA
d_gene: NA
CDR3nt: TGCAGCGTTCGCTGGAGGTTACGGGAGACCCAGTACTTC
CDR3aa: CSVRWRLRETQYF

v_gene: TRBV30
j_gene: TRBJ2-7
abundance: NA
d_gene: NA
CDR3nt: TGTGCCTGGAGTCCGGGCGTGAGCTACGAGCAGTACTTC
CDR3aa: CAWSPGVSYEQYF

v_gene: TRBV6-5
j_gene: TRBJ1-1
abundance: NA
d_gene: NA
CDR3nt: TGTGCCAGCAGTTATAGCCTATGGGGACTCGACACTGAAGCTTTCTTT
CDR3aa: CASSYSLWGLDTEAFF

v_gene: TRBV5-1
j_gene: TRBJ1-4
abundance: few
d_gene: NA
CDR3nt: TGCGCCAGCAGCTTCCGGGATTCGGATAATGAAAAACTGTTTTTT
CDR3aa: CASSFRDSDNEKLFF